Listed below are T cell receptor beta chains from one sample, sequenced in a study of T cell changes during pregnancy in multiple sclerosis. This table comes from immunoSEQ multiplex PCR, and its TCRdb copy is limited to in-frame clones, with some not included. The table includes fewer than 110,000 clones, 91% detected once. The specimen comprised peripheral blood, sampled in the second trimester of pregnancy. These receptors were collected from a female donor with multiple sclerosis, enrolled in a pregnancy study. CDR3s include the opening cysteine and the closing phenylalanine or tryptophan. The D gene is left open where the match is weak. For some rows the clone size is stated as once, few or many, or as a class when expanded; others skip it.

CDR3 DNA,CDR3 protein,V gene,D gene,clone size,J gene
TGTGCCAGCTCACCCCAGGTACCCTGGACCGGGGAGCTGTTTTTT,CASSPQVPWTGELFF,TRBV18,.,.,TRBJ2-2
TGTGCCAGCAGCCCGCAAACTAGTTACTGGTTCTTC,CASSPQTSYWFF,TRBV7-2,.,.,TRBJ2-1
TGCAGCGTTGGCCCATATAGCGGGAGAGGGAACTACAATGAGCAGTTCTTC,CSVGPYSGRGNYNEQFF,TRBV29-1,TRBD2,.,TRBJ2-1
TGTGCCAGCAGCCCCCCCGGCACTGAAGCTTTCTTT,CASSPPGTEAFF,TRBV27,.,once,TRBJ1-1
TGTGCCAGCAGCGTGGGGACAGCTGAAGCTTTCTTT,CASSVGTAEAFF,TRBV5-4,TRBD1,.,TRBJ1-1
TGTGCCAGCAGTTTCCCGGGGGGCCAAGAGACCCAGTACTTC,CASSFPGGQETQYF,TRBV28,TRBD2,.,TRBJ2-5
TGCGCCAGCAGCTTGGGGACAGGATTCACGAGAAACACCATATATTTT,CASSLGTGFTRNTIYF,TRBV5-1,TRBD1,.,TRBJ1-3
TGTGCCAGTAGACTAGCTGCTGGGGGAAATACGCAGTATTTT,CASRLAAGGNTQYF,TRBV19,.,.,TRBJ2-3
TGTGCCAGCAGTCCCTCCAGCGGACCCTACGAGCAGTACTTC,CASSPSSGPYEQYF,TRBV27,.,.,TRBJ2-7
TGCAGCGTTAGCAAGAACACTGAAGCTTTCTTT,CSVSKNTEAFF,TRBV29-1,.,few,TRBJ1-1
TGCGCCAGCAGCCATCAACAGGGCACGAGGCCCCAGCATTTT,CASSHQQGTRPQHF,TRBV4-3,.,.,TRBJ1-5
TGTGCCAGCTCACCACGGGTGAGGGAAAATGAGCAGTTCTTC,CASSPRVRENEQFF,TRBV18,.,.,TRBJ2-1
TGTGCCAGCGGTACTAGCGAGCATAATGAGCAGTTCTTC,CASGTSEHNEQFF,TRBV11-3,TRBD2,.,TRBJ2-1
TGTGCCAGCAGACGACTAGCGGGAGGATCAGATACGCAGTATTTT,CASRRLAGGSDTQYF,TRBV6-5,TRBD2,.,TRBJ2-3
TGTGCCAGCAGCGTAGCTGGCAGGCCCTACGAGACCCAGTACTTC,CASSVAGRPYETQYF,TRBV9,.,.,TRBJ2-5
TGTGCCAGCAGCGGGGGGGGACAGGGACCCTACGAGCAGTACTTC,CASSGGGQGPYEQYF,TRBV9,TRBD1,.,TRBJ2-7
TGTGCCAGCTGGACAGGGGGTTTCACAGATACGCAGTATTTT,CASWTGGFTDTQYF,TRBV6-1,TRBD1,.,TRBJ2-3
TGTGCCAGCAGCCTCCCGTCCGCTGGAAACACCATATATTTT,CASSLPSAGNTIYF,TRBV7-2,.,.,TRBJ1-3
TGTGCCAGCAGCTTGGCGACTAGCGGAAACTACGAGCAGTACTTC,CASSLATSGNYEQYF,TRBV5-6,TRBD2,.,TRBJ2-7
TGTGCCACTCAGGGGGGCCGTATCTCCAGTGAGCAGTACTTC,CATQGGRISSEQYF,TRBV28,.,.,TRBJ2-7
TGTGCCAGCTCATCCGGGGACAAGTACGAGCAGTACTTC,CASSSGDKYEQYF,TRBV18,.,.,TRBJ2-7
TGTGCCAGCAGCTTCGGGGGAGGGGGGGCCTACGAGCAGTACTTC,CASSFGGGGAYEQYF,TRBV11-2,.,.,TRBJ2-7
TGCGCCAGCAGCCAAGATGAAGGGGAGGGTTTGGGCTCCTACGAGCAGTACTTC,CASSQDEGEGLGSYEQYF,TRBV4-3,TRBD2,.,TRBJ2-7
TGTGCCAGTAGTATTGGGAGGAACACTGAAGCTTTCTTT,CASSIGRNTEAFF,TRBV19,.,.,TRBJ1-1
TGTGCCAGCAGCACCGGTGTAGCGGGAGTATATGAGCAGTTCTTC,CASSTGVAGVYEQFF,TRBV5-5,TRBD2,.,TRBJ2-1
TGTGCCAGCAGTCTCCGGGACAGGGACCAAGAGACCCAGTACTTC,CASSLRDRDQETQYF,TRBV27,TRBD1,.,TRBJ2-5
TGCGCCAGCAGCTTGGCGCGTAGTGGAAACATTCAGTACTTC,CASSLARSGNIQYF,TRBV5-1,.,.,TRBJ2-4
TGTGCCAGCAGCCTGACTAGCGGGAACTTTAATGAGCAGTTCTTC,CASSLTSGNFNEQFF,TRBV28,TRBD2,.,TRBJ2-1
TGTGCCAGCAGCCAAGACCTCATAGCGGGACGCAGAGATACGCAGTATTTT,CASSQDLIAGRRDTQYF,TRBV14,TRBD2,.,TRBJ2-3
TGTGCCAGCAGTTTAAGGGGGCGAGTAGACGAGCAGTACTTC,CASSLRGRVDEQYF,TRBV27,TRBD1,.,TRBJ2-7
TGCGCCAGCAGCCCTGGACTAGCCCTAAACACCGGGGAGCTGTTTTTT,CASSPGLALNTGELFF,TRBV5-1,TRBD2,.,TRBJ2-2
TGCGCCAGCAGCCAAGACGGGGGGGGCACCGGGGAGCTGTTTTTT,CASSQDGGGTGELFF,TRBV4-1,TRBD2,.,TRBJ2-2